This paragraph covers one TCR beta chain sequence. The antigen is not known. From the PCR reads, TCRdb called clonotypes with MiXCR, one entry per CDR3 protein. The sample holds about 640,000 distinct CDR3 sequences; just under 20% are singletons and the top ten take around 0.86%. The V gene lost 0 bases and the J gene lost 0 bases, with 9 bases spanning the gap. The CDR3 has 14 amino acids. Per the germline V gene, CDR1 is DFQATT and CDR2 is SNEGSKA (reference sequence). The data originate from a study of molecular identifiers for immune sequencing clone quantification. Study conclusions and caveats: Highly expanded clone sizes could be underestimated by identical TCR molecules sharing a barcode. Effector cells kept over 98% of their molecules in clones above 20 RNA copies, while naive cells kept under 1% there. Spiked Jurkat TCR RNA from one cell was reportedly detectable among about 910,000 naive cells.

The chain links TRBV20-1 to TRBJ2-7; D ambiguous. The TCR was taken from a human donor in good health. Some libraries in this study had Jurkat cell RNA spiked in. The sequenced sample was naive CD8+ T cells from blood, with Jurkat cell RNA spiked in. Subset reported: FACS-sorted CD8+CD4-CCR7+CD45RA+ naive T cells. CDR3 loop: CSARDYPTSYEQYF. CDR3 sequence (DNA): TGCAGTGCTAGAGATTACCCTACCTCCTACGAGCAGTACTTC.